The TCR beta chain under discussion was sequenced for a study of PD-1 blockade in classical Hodgkin lymphoma (dated by TCRdb to 2019 to 2021). About the investigation overall: Nivolumab dosing was 3 mg/kg intravenously every 2 weeks, continuing until either disease progression or unacceptable toxicity. A peripheral blood immune signature of response to PD-1 blockade in classical Hodgkin lymphoma was defined using TCR beta sequencing and CyTOF.

The Qiagen DNeasy kit was used to extract genomic DNA from unsorted PBMCs and from the negatively selected CD4+ and CD8+ fractions. TCR beta CDR3 regions were amplified by immunoSEQ multiplex PCR using primers annealing to V and J segments. A synthetic immune receptor repertoire was used to minimize amplification bias, and remaining bias was computationally removed after sequencing. As for how the authors treated the data: Repertoire diversity was quantified as the Shannon entropy index using custom Python scripts. Unsorted, CD4+ and CD8+ repertoires were examined separately, except in combined analyses, for which CD4+ and CD8+ sequences were merged in silico. A clone counted as expanded when the clone's frequency after treatment rose at least 2-fold relative to C1D1, and clones undetected at baseline were given a pseudocount of 0.5. Singleton clones were defined as clones with 0 or 1 copy at C1D1, and non-singleton clones were defined as clones with 2 or more copies. Clones expanded in unsorted samples were annotated as CD4+, CD8+ or unknown by matching protein sequences in sorted samples from the same patient. Diversity changes from C1D1 to C4D1 were tested in paired samples using Wilcoxon tests. TCRdb provides this immuneACCESS table in a form limited to in-frame rearrangements. Some clones are lacking; in checked studies, under half of them reflect an unresolved V gene, and why the rest are absent is not known. V and J calls plus clone size are reproduced from that table; the DNA served to infer D and trimming. Counted in this sample were 80,000 to 100,000 clones; roughly 89% of them appeared once. The biggest ten clones account for 2.8% of the sample.

In the case of this clone: It has no known antigen specificity. No quality values exist for individual bases; no much larger clone is one base distant.

The intended sense of this specimen's time point label: cycle 1 day 1 (C1D1), immediately before nivolumab initiation. All trial patients had relapsed after autologous stem cell transplantation, with cohorts A, B and C differing in prior brentuximab vedotin exposure. The trial cohort was composed of some 57 patients with relapsed/refractory classical Hodgkin lymphoma, for whom complete response, partial response or progressive disease was recorded as best overall response. In the multi-cohort phase II CheckMate 205 trial, trial patients received single-agent nivolumab. An independent review committee assessed best overall response by applying the 2007 International Working Group response criteria. Trial PBMCs were collected just before the start of nivolumab (C1D1) and during therapy at cycle 2 day 1 and cycle 4 day 1. After peripheral blood was drawn into 8 mL Vacutainer Cell Preparation Tubes, PBMCs were isolated by centrifugation and then cryopreserved.

Paper-wide results and their limitations: A significant rise by C4D1 was seen in CD4+ but not CD8+ TCR diversity (p=0.0027 vs p=0.16), with the rise being most apparent in complete responders (p=0.02). Baseline TCR diversity was reported to be lower in newly diagnosed patients than in healthy donors, and even lower in relapsed/refractory patients. Diversity was lower in patients who began nivolumab less than 1 year after ASCT, so these patients were left out of later analyses to avoid confounding by immune reconstitution. The study was restricted to a single clinical trial cohort, and the causes of repertoire differences, possibly disease activity or prior therapy, were left undefined. Trial patients with a complete response had baseline diversity similar to that of newly diagnosed patients, while partial responders and progressors had significantly lower diversity.

The sequence came from a human donor with classical Hodgkin lymphoma. Sequenced material: peripheral blood mononuclear cells (PBMCs), taken at baseline.

The CDR3 amino acid sequence is: CASSLEYEQYF. The DNA sequence follows: TGTGCCAGCAGCTTGGAGTACGAGCAGTACTTC. The V gene is TRBV5-6 and the J gene is TRBJ2-7; a confident D gene designation cannot be given. V is pared back by 0 bases and J by 4 bases, with 2 bases lying between the germline termini. The germline V gene specifies SGHDT as CDR1 and YYEEEE as CDR2. The CDR3 goes from the cysteine to the phenylalanine over 11 residues. The read is trimmed to its CDR3 DNA, 33 bases read in frame from base 1.